The 20 T cell receptor beta chains reported below all come from one sample, sequenced in a study of T-cell reconstitution after alpha-beta-depleted transplantation in children. This sample's TCRbeta library carried unique molecular identifier barcodes. One entry per CDR3 protein, called by TCRdb with MiXCR from the PCR reads. The sample consists of approximately 97,000 distinct CDR3 sequences, 4.5% to 7.5% of them appearing once. The specimen was PBMCs, mostly from graft donor cells, collected 60 days after TCRalphabeta/CD19-depleted stem cell transplant. The receptors originated from a female patient between 2 and 15 years old who had a stem cell transplant for Fanconi anemia, so the T cells may come from the graft donor.

This chain joins TRBV20-1 and TRBJ1-1; TRBD1 is a possible D gene (6 bases). The ends were cut back, 4 bases at V and 0 bases at J, with 9 bases in the middle. The CDR3 loop spans 13 amino acids. The germline V gene has CDR1 DFQATT and CDR2 SNEGSKA (reference sequence). CDR3 region: CSATRDMNTEAFF. The CDR3 DNA reads TGCAGTGCTACCCGGGACATGAACACTGAAGCTTTCTTT.

CDR3 nucleotides: TGCAGCACAGGGGGCACTGAAGCTTTCTTT. Amino acids: CSTGGTEAFF. V is TRBV29-1 and J is TRBJ1-1, with 8 bases identical to TRBD1. Germline values: CDR1 SQVTM, CDR2 ANQGSEA. V was clipped by 8 bases and J by 4 bases; unmatched bases: 0. CDR3 length equals 10 residues.

This clonotype was found many times. CDR3 protein: CASSWGRTTGEKQFF. The CDR3 bases are TGTGCCAGCAGCTGGGGAAGGACTACCGGGGAGAAGCAGTTCTTC. The chain joins TRBV3-1 to TRBJ2-1; D is possibly TRBD2 (6 bases). Germline CDR1 LGHDT, CDR2 YNNKEL (reference sequence). The CDR3 sequence is 15 residues long. With 5 bases removed from V and 11 bases from J, the gap between germline ends came to 22 bases.

This clonotype has ten or more counts. The chain joins TRBV3-1 to TRBJ2-1, with D maybe TRBD2 (6 bases). Germline-derived CDR1 and CDR2 are LGHDT and YNNKEL (reference sequence). V was cut by 6 bases and J by 6 bases, with 18 bases left in between. CDR3 length: 15 amino acids. CDR3 sequence reads: CASRPSLGGANEQFF. The CDR3 DNA follows: TGTGCCAGCAGACCTTCCCTGGGCGGGGCCAATGAGCAGTTCTTC.

The CDR3: CASSTQGSEQYF. Here the CDR3 DNA reads TGTGCCAGCAGCACACAGGGATCCGAGCAGTACTTC. This chain links TRBV28 with TRBJ2-7, with D perhaps matching TRBD1 (6 bases). Germline V lookup: CDR1 MDHEN, CDR2 SYDVKM. The CDR3 contains 12 residues. Trimming left V 6 bases short and J 6 bases short, with 12 bases between.

This clonotype was recorded many times. The chain links TRBV20-1 to TRBJ1-6; 11 positions match TRBD1. Germline CDR1 DFQATT, CDR2 SNEGSKA (reference sequence). The CDR3 covers 14 residues. The V gene end was trimmed by 7 bases and the J gene end by 6 bases; junction bases not matched to a gene: 5. The CDR3 protein is CSGSDRGLNSPLHF. The CDR3 nucleotides are TGCAGTGGGTCGGACAGGGGGCTTAATTCACCCCTCCACTTT.

This clonotype came up many times. The chain combines TRBV20-1 with TRBJ2-4, with TRBD2 matching over 8 bases. Trimming at V came to 6 bases and at J to 0 bases, leaving 7 bases not matched to a gene. This CDR3 region has 15 residues. The germline V gene has CDR1 DFQATT and CDR2 SNEGSKA (reference sequence). The CDR3 protein is CSAGLAGLAKNIQYF. CDR3 nucleotides: TGCAGTGCCGGGCTAGCGGGCCTAGCCAAAAACATTCAGTACTTC.

This clonotype has ten or more counts. The chain combines TRBV20-1 with TRBJ2-1; 8 nucleotides align to TRBD1. CDR3 length equals 15 residues. The J segment lost 10 bases and the V segment lost 3 bases, leaving 14 bases of the junction unmatched. The germline gives CDR1 DFQATT, CDR2 SNEGSKA (reference sequence). The CDR3 DNA reads TGCAGTGCTAGCCCAACGAGACAGGGGAGTGGGGAGCAGTTCTTC. This translates into CSASPTRQGSGEQFF.

J is TRBJ2-3 and V is TRBV10-3; the D gene is possibly TRBD1 (6 bases). Trimming stripped 3 bases from V and 0 bases from J, with 13 bases between. Germline CDR1 ENHRY, CDR2 SYGVKD. CDR3 size: 16 residues. The CDR3 DNA follows: TGTGCCATCAGTGAAAGGGACAAAACTAGCACAGATACGCAGTATTTT. It yields the protein CAISERDKTSTDTQYF.

This clonotype appeared many times. V and J are TRBV7-9 and TRBJ2-5; D might be TRBD2 (6 bases). The germline V gene has CDR1 SEHNR and CDR2 FQNEAQ (reference sequence). This CDR3 has 12 residues. The V end lost 4 bases, the J end lost 5 bases, and 8 bases lay between the germline ends. The DNA for the CDR3 is TGTGCCAGCAGCTCTCGGGAGGAGACCCAGTACTTC. It yields the protein CASSSREETQYF.

The rearrangement links TRBV5-1 to TRBJ2-5, with 7 bases matching TRBD1. Germline V lookup: CDR1 SGHRS, CDR2 YFSETQ. The junction had 0 bases not matched to a gene; V was cut back by 0 bases and J by 7 bases. The CDR3 loop spans 12 amino acids. The CDR3 DNA sequence: TGCGCCAGCAGCTTGGAGGGGGCGACCCAGTACTTC. Its protein product is CASSLEGATQYF.

This clonotype has a count of ten or more. The V and J genes are TRBV3-1 and TRBJ2-5; D is unresolved. Germline-derived CDR1 and CDR2 are LGHDT and YNNKEL (reference sequence). The CDR3 extends over 14 amino acids. V was pared by 1 base and J by 1 base, with 7 bases between. DNA for the CDR3: TGTGCCAGCAGCCAAGGCAGTCTCCAAGAGACCCAGTACTTC. Translating it yields CASSQGSLQETQYF.

This clonotype was picked up a small number of times. This chain uses TRBV7-9 with TRBJ1-5, with no clear D. The V end lost 5 bases, the J end lost 7 bases, and 18 bases lay between the germline ends. There are 15 residues in the CDR3. Germline CDR1 SEHNR, CDR2 FQNEAQ (reference sequence). The CDR3 coding sequence is TGTGCCAGCAGCCCCTCCCAGACACGTTACCAGCCCCAGCATTTT. Translating gives CASSPSQTRYQPQHF.

This clonotype was recorded many times. The chain carries TRBV27 and TRBJ2-3, with no clear D. The germline V and J ends were trimmed by 1 base and 0 bases, with 14 bases remaining between them. The germline gives CDR1 MNHEY, CDR2 SMNVEV (reference sequence). This CDR3 spans 17 amino acids. The chain's CDR3 is CASSLFSIVTSTDTQYF. The DNA for the CDR3 is TGTGCCAGCAGTTTATTTTCGATCGTTACTAGCACAGATACGCAGTATTTT.

This clonotype occurred many times. V gene TRBV7-2 combines with J gene TRBJ2-3; 12 bases map to TRBD2. V was pared by 5 bases and J by 1 base, with 7 bases of the junction left unmatched. Germline V CDR1 and CDR2: SGHTA, FQGNSA. This CDR3 region has 17 residues. The DNA of the CDR3 is TGTGCCAGCAGCGACCCCCTAGCGGGAGGGGGCACAGATACGCAGTATTTT. It is translated as CASSDPLAGGGTDTQYF.

The sample holds many counts of this clonotype. The gene calls are TRBV7-2 and TRBJ2-1; TRBD2 matches at 7 bases. Germline loops: CDR1 SGHTA, CDR2 FQGNSA. The CDR3 extends over 15 amino acids. V lost 3 bases, J lost 8 bases, and 10 bases stayed unmatched. CDR3 amino acids: CASSLAAGFFYEQFF. The CDR3 region has the DNA TGTGCCAGCAGCTTGGCAGCGGGATTTTTTTATGAGCAGTTCTTC.

On this clonotype: Possible read error: a much larger clone is one base away. This sequence joins TRBV10-3 and TRBJ2-3; 8 bases agree with TRBD2. The CDR3 extends over 14 amino acids. CDR1 and CDR2 (germline): ENHRY, SYGVKD. CDR3 DNA sequence: TGTGCCATCAGTGGGAGCGGGAGCACAGATACGGAGTATTTT. This encodes CAISGSGSTDTEYF.

This clonotype was seen repeatedly, ten times or more. V usage is TRBV5-1 and J usage is TRBJ2-1; 12 bases map to TRBD2. This CDR3 is 16 amino acids long. CDR1 and CDR2 (germline): SGHRS, YFSETQ. V was pared by 4 bases and J by 6 bases, with 8 bases of the junction left unmatched. The CDR3 nucleotides read TGCGCCAGCAGCGGGAAACTAGCGGGAGGTTCCAATGAGCAGTTCTTC. Translation gives CASSGKLAGGSNEQFF.

The sample holds many counts of this clonotype. The V call is TRBV7-9, the J call TRBJ2-1; a possible D gene is TRBD1 (6 bases). Trimming removed 8 bases at V and 5 bases at J, with 16 bases between. Germline V CDR1 and CDR2: SEHNR, FQNEAQ (reference sequence). This CDR3 has 14 residues. The CDR3 DNA reads as TGTGCCAGCGATTCAAACAGGGACCACAATGAGCAGTTCTTC. It encodes CASDSNRDHNEQFF.

This clonotype was found many times. The J gene is TRBJ2-1, the V gene TRBV7-3; TRBD2 matches at 7 bases. CDR3 size: 17 residues. Germline V gene sequence: CDR1 SGHTA, CDR2 FQGTGA. The V and J ends lost 0 bases and 7 bases, in that order; junction bases with no gene match: 12. CDR3 in DNA: TGTGCCAGCAGCTTAACGCTAACTAGCGATCCCAAGAATGAGCAGTTCTTC. Protein sequence: CASSLTLTSDPKNEQFF.